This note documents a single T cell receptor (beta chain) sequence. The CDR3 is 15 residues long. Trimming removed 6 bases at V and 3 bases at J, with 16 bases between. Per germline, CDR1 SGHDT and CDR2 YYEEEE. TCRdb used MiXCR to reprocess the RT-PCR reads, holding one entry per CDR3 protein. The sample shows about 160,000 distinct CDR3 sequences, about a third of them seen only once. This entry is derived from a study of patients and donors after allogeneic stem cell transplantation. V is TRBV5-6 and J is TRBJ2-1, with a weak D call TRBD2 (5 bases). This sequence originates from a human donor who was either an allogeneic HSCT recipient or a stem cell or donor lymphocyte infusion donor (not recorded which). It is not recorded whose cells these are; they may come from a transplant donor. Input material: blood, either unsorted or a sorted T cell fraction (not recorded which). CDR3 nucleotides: TGTGCCAGCACCCCCCTAGCACGGGGCTACAATGAGCAGTTCTTC. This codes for CASTPLARGYNEQFF.